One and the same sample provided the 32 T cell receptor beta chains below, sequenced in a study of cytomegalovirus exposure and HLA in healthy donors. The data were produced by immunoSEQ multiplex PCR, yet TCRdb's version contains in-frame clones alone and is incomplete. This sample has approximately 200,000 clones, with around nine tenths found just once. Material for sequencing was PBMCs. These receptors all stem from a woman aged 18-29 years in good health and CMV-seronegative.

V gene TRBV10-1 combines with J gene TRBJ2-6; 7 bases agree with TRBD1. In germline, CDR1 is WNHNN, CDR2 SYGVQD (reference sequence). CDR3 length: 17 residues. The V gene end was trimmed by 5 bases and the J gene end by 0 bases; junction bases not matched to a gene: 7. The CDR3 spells CASSLGTVISGANVLTF. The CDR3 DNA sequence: TGCGCCAGCAGTCTCGGGACAGTAATCTCTGGGGCCAACGTCCTGACTTTC.

CDR3 region: CATSRDSSNHEQYF. The CDR3 region has the DNA TGTGCCACCAGCAGAGATTCTAGTAACCACGAGCAGTACTTC. The V call is TRBV15, the J call TRBJ2-7; D not certain. This CDR3 is built from 14 residues. Germline CDR1 is LNHNV and CDR2 is YYDKDF (reference sequence). V gave up 0 bases and J gave up 5 bases, with 11 bases separating them. Full variable domain (remainder filled in from reference TRBV15 and TRBJ2-7): DAMVIQNPRYQVTQFGKPVTLSCSQTLNHNVMYWYQQKSSQAPKLLFHYYDKDFNNEADTPDNFQSRRPNTSFCFLDIRSPGLGDTAMYLCATSRDSSNHEQYFGPGTRLTVT.

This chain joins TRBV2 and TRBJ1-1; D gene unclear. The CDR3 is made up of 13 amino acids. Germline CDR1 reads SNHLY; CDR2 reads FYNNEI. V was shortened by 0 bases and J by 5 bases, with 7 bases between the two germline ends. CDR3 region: CASSEAWATEAFF. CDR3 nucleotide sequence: TGTGCCAGCAGTGAAGCTTGGGCAACTGAAGCTTTCTTT. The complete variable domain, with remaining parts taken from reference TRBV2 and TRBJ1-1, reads EPEVTQTPSHQVTQMGQEVILRCVPISNHLYFYWYRQILGQKVEFLVSFYNNEISEKSEIFDDQFSVERPDGSNFTLKIRSTKLEDSAMYFCASSEAWATEAFFGQGTRLTVV.

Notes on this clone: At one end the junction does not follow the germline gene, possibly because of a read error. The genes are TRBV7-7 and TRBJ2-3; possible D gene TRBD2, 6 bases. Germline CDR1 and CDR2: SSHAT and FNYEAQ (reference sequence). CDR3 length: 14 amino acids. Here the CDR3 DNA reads TGTGCTAGCAGCCCCTATCAGGAGGGCGATACGCAGTATTTT. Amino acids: CASSPYQEGDTQYF.

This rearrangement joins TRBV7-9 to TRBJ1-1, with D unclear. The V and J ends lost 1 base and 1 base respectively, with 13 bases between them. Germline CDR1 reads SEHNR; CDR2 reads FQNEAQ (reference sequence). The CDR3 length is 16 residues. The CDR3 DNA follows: TGTGCCAGCAGCTTAGTGGGGAGGTCGGGGAACACTGAAGCTTTCTTT. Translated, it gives CASSLVGRSGNTEAFF.

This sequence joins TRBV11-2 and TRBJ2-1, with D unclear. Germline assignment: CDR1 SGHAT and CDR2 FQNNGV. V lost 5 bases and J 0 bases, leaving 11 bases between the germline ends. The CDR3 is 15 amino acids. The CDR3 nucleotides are TGTGCCAGCAGCCCGGTCCTAAGCTCCTACAATGAGCAGTTCTTC. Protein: CASSPVLSSYNEQFF.

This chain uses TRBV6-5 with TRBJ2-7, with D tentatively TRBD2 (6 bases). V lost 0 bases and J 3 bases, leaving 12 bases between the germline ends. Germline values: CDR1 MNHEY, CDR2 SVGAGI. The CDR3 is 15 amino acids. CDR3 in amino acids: CASSYSLAENYEQYF. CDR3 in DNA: TGTGCCAGCAGTTACTCCTTAGCGGAGAACTACGAGCAGTACTTC.

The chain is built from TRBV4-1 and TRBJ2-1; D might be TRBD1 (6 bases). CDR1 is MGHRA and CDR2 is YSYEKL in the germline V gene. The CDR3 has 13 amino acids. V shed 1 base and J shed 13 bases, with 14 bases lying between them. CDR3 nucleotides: TGCGCCAGCAGCCAAGGTATGGACAGCGGACAGTTCTTC. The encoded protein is CASSQGMDSGQFF.

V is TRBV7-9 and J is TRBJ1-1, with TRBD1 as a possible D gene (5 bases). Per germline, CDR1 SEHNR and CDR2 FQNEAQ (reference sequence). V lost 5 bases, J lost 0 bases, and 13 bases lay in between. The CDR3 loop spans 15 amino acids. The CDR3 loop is CASSDLGDLNTEAFF. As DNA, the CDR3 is TGTGCCAGCAGCGACCTCGGGGACTTGAACACTGAAGCTTTCTTT.

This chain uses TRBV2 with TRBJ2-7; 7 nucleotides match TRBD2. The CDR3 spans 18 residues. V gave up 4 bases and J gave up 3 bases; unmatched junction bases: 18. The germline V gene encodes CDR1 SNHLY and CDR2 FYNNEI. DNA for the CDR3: TGTGCCAGCAGTGTTAGGATAGGGTCGAGCGGGACTCTCTACGAGCAGTACTTC. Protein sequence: CASSVRIGSSGTLYEQYF. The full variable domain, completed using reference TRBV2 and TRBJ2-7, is EPEVTQTPSHQVTQMGQEVILRCVPISNHLYFYWYRQILGQKVEFLVSFYNNEISEKSEIFDDQFSVERPDGSNFTLKIRSTKLEDSAMYFCASSVRIGSSGTLYEQYFGPGTRLTVT.

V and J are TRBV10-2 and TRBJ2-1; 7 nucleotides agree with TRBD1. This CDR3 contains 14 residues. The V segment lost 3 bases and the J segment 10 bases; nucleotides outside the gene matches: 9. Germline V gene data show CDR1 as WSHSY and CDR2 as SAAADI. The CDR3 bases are TGCGCCAGCAGTGAACTAGGGGGCCTTGGGGAGCAGTTCTTC. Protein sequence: CASSELGGLGEQFF.

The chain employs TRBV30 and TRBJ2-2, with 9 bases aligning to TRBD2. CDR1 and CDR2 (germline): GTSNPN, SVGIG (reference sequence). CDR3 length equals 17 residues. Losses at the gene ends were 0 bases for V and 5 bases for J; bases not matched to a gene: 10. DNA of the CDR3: TGTGCCTGGAGTGTACCTAGCGGGACCGGTCGGACCGGGGAGCTGTTTTTT. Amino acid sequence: CAWSVPSGTGRTGELFF.

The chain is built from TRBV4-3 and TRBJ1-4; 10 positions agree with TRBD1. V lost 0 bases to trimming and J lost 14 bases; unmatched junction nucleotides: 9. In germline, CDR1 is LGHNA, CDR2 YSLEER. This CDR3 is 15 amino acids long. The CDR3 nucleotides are TGCGCCAGCAGCCAAGAAGGGACAGGGGAGGGAGAGCTGTTTTTT. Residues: CASSQEGTGEGELFF.

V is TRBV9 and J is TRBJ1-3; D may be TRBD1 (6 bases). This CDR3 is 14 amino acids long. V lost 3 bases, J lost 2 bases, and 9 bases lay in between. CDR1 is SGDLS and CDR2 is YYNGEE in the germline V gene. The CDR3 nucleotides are TGTGCCAGCAGCGACAGGGAACCTGGAAACACCATATATTTT. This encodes CASSDREPGNTIYF.

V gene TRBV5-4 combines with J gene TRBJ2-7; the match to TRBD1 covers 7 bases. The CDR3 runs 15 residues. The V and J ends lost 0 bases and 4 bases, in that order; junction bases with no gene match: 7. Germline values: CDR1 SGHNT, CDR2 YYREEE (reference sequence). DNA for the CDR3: TGTGCCAGCAGCTTGGAGACAGGGACATATTACGAGCAGTACTTC. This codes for CASSLETGTYYEQYF.

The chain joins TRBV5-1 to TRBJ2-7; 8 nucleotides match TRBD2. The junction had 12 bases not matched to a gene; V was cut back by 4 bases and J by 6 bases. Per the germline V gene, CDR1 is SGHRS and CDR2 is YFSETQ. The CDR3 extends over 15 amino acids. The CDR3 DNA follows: TGCGCCAGCAGCCCTGGAGCGGGAGAAGTGGGCGAGCAGTACTTC. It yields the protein CASSPGAGEVGEQYF.

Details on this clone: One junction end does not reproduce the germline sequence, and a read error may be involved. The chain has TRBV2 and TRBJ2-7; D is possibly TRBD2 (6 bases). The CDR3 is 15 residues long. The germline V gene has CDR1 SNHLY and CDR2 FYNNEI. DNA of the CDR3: TGTGCCAGCACTGAACGGGGACTCCTCCCTCGGGAGCAGTACTTC. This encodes CASTERGLLPREQYF.

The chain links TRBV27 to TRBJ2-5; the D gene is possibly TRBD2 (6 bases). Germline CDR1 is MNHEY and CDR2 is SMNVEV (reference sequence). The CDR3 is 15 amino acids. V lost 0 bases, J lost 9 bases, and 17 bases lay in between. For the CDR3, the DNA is TGTGCCAGCAGTTTATCTGCGGGATCCACGAGGGCCCAGTACTTC. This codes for CASSLSAGSTRAQYF.

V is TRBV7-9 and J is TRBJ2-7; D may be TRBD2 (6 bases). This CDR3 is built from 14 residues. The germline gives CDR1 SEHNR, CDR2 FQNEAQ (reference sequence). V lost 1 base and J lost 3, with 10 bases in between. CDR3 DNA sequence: TGTGCCAGCAGCTTAGGTAGCGGTGTCTACGAGCAGTACTTC. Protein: CASSLGSGVYEQYF.

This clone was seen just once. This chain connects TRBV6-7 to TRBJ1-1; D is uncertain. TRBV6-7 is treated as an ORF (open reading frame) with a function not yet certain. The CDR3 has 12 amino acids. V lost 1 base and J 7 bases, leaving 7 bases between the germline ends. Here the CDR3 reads CASSYLGHEAFF. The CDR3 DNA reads TGTGCCAGCAGTTACTTGGGCCATGAAGCTTTCTTT.

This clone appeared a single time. The CDR3: CASSMTGISYNEQFF. CDR3 nucleotide sequence: TGTGCCAGTAGTATGACAGGGATCTCCTACAATGAGCAGTTCTTC. V usage is TRBV19 and J usage is TRBJ2-1, with TRBD1 matching over 7 bases. Germline lookup yields CDR1 LNHDA and CDR2 SQIVND (reference sequence). The J segment lost 0 bases and the V segment lost 3 bases, leaving 2 bases of the junction unmatched. The CDR3 totals 15 residues.

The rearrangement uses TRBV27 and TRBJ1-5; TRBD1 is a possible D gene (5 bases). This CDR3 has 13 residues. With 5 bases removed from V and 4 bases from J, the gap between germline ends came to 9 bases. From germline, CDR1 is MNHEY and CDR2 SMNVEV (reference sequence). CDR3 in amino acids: CASSMTENQPQHF. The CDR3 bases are TGTGCCAGCAGTATGACAGAGAATCAGCCCCAGCATTTT.

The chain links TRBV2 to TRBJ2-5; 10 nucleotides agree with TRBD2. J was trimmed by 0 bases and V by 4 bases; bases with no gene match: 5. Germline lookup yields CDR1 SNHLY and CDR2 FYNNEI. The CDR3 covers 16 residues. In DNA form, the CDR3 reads TGTGCCAGCAGTGGGCCTAGCGGGGGATACCAAGAGACCCAGTACTTC. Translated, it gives CASSGPSGGYQETQYF.

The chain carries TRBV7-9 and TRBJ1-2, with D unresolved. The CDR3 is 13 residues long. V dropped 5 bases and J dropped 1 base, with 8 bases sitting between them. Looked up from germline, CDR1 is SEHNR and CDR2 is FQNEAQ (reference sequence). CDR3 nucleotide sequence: TGTGCCAGCAGCCATAGCCTTAACTATGGCTACACCTTC. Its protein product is CASSHSLNYGYTF.

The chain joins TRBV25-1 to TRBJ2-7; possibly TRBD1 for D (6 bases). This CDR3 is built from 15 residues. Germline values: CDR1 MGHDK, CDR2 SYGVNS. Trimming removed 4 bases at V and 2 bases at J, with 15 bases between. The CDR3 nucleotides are TGTGCCAGCAGTGGTGAGTGGACAGAACCCTACGAGCAGTACTTC. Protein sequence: CASSGEWTEPYEQYF.

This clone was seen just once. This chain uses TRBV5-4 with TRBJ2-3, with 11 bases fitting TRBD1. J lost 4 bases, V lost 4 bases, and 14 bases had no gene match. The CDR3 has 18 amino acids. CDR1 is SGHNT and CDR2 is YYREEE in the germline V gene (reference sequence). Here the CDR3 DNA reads TGTGCCAGCAGCCGATCCCCTCAGTGGACAGGGGGCCCAGATACGCAGTATTTT. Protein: CASSRSPQWTGGPDTQYF.

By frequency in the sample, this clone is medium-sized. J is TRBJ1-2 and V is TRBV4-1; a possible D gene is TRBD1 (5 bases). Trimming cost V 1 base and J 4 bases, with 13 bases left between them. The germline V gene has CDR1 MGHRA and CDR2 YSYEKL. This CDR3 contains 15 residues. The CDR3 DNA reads TGCGCCAGCAGCCAAGGTCAGGGCCTACCCTATGGCTACACCTTC. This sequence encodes CASSQGQGLPYGYTF.

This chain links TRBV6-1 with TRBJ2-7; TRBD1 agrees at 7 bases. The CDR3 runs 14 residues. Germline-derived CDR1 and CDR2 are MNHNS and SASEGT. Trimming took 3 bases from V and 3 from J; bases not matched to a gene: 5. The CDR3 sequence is CASSERGQLYEQYF. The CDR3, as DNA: TGTGCCAGCAGTGAGAGGGGGCAACTCTACGAGCAGTACTTC.

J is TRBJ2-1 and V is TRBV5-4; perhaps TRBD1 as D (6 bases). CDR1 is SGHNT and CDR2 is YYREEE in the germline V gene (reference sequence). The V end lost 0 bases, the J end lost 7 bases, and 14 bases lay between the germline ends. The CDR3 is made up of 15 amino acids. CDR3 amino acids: CASSLGALGGNEQFF. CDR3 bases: TGTGCCAGCAGCTTGGGAGCCTTAGGGGGTAATGAGCAGTTCTTC.

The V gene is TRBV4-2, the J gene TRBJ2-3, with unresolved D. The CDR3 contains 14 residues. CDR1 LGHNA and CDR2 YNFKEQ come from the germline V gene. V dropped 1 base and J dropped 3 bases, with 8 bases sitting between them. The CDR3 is CASSQGRGTDTQYF. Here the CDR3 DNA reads TGTGCCAGCAGCCAAGGCAGAGGAACAGATACGCAGTATTTT.

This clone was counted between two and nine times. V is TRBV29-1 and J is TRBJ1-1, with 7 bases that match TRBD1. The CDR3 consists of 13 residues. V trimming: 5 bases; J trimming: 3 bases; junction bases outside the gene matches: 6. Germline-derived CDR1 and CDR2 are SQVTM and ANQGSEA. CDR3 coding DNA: TGCAGCGTTTCCAGGGGGACGGACACTGAAGCTTTCTTT. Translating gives CSVSRGTDTEAFF.

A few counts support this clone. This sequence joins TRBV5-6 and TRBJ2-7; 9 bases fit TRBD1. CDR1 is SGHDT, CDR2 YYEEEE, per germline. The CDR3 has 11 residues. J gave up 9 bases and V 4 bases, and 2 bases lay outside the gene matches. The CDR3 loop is CASSRDRAQYF. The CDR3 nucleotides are TGTGCCAGCAGCCGGGACAGGGCGCAGTACTTC.